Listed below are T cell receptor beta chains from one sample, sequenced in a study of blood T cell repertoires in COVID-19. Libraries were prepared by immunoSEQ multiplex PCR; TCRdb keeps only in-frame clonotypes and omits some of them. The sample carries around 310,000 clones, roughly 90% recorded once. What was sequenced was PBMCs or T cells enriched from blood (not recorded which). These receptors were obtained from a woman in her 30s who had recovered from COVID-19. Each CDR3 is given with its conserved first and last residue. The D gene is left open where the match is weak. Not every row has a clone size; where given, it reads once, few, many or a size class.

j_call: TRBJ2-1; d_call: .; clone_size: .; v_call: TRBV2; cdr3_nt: TGTGCCAGCAGTGAAGGGGGCGGTATGGGCTACAATGAGCAGTTCTTC; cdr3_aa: CASSEGGGMGYNEQFF
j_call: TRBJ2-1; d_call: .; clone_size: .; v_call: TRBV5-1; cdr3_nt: TGCGCCAGCAGCTTGGGAAAACTAGGTTGGTTCTTC; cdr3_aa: CASSLGKLGWFF
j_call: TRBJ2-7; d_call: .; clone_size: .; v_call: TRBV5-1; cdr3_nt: TGCGCCAGCAGCTTCAGGGCAGACAAAAGCGCCTACGAGCAGTACTTC; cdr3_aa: CASSFRADKSAYEQYF
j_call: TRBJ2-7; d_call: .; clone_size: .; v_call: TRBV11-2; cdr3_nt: TGTGCCAGCAGCTTAGGACCACTCACCCGGGGAGATTACGAGCAGTACTTC; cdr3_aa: CASSLGPLTRGDYEQYF
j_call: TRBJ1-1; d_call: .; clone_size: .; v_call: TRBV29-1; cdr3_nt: TGCAGCGTCGAAACAGGGTTGGCTGAAGCTTTCTTT; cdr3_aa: CSVETGLAEAFF
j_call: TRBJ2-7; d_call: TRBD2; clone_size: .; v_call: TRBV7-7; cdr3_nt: TGTGCTAGCAGTCGCGAAATAGCGGGGGTTCAATCTCCACCCTACGAGCAGTACTTC; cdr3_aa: CASSREIAGVQSPPYEQYF
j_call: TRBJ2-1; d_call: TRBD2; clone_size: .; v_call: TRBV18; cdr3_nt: TGTGCCAGCTCACCAATGGGACTAGCGCCGAACAATGAGCAGTTCTTC; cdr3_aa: CASSPMGLAPNNEQFF
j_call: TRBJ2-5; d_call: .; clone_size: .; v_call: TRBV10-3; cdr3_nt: TGTGCCATCAAGGAGGAAGAGACCCAGTACTTC; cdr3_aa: CAIKEEETQYF
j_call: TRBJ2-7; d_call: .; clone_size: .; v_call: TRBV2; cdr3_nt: TGTGCCAGCTCCTCGGGGTACGGCGCTACTACGAGGGAGCAGTACTTC; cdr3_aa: CASSSGYGATTREQYF
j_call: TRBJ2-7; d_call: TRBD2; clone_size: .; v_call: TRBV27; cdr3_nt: TGTGCCAGCAGCGGAAGGACTAGGGACGAGCAGTACTTC; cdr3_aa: CASSGRTRDEQYF
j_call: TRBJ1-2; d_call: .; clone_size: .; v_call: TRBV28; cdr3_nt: TGTGCCAGCAGTTTATGGCTATCCCGGGAGCTTGTCTCGGATGGCTACACCTTC; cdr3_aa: CASSLWLSRELVSDGYTF
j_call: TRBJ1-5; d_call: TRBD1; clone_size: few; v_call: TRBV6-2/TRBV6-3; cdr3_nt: TGTGCCAGCAGTTACACAGGGGGTGGTTGGGGCAATCAGCCCCAGCATTTT; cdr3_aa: CASSYTGGGWGNQPQHF
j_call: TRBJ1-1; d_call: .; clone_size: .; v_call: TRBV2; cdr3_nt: TGTGCCAGCAGCCTGGAGGAAAACACTGAAGCTTTCTTT; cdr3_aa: CASSLEENTEAFF
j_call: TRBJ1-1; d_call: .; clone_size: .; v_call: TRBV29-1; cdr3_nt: TGCAGCGTTGACAGGGAAATGAACACTGAAGCTTTCTTT; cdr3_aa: CSVDREMNTEAFF
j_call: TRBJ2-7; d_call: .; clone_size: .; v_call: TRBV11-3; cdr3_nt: TGTGCCAGCAGCTTTGAAGCGGGCGAGCAGTACTTC; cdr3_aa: CASSFEAGEQYF
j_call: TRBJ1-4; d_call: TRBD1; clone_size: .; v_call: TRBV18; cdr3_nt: TGTGCCAGCTCACGACAGGGGGCGCGAGAAAAACTGTTTTTT; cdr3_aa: CASSRQGAREKLFF
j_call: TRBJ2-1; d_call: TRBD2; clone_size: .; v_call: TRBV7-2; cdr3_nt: TGTGCCAGCAGCACGGGGCGCGGGAGGGCCAGAAATGAGCAGTTCTTC; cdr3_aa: CASSTGRGRARNEQFF
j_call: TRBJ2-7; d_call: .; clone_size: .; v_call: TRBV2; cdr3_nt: TGTGCCAGCAGCCCCAGGCGGGACTCTTCCTACGAGCAGTACTTC; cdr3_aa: CASSPRRDSSYEQYF
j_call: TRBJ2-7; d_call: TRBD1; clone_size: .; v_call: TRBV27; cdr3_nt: TGTGCCAGCAGTGCTACAGGGGGCTTCTACGAGCAGTACTTC; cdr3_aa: CASSATGGFYEQYF
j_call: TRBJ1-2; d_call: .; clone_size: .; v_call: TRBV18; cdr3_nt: TGTGCCAGCTCACCGCAGGGGTACTATGGCTACACCTTC; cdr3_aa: CASSPQGYYGYTF
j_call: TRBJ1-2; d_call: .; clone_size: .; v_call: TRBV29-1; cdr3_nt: TGCAGCGTTGAAGCTCGACAGGACCAGCGGGGCTACACCTTC; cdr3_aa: CSVEARQDQRGYTF
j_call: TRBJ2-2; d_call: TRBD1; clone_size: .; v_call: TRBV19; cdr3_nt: TGTGCCAGTAGGGACAGGGCCACCGGGGAGCTGTTTTTT; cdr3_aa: CASRDRATGELFF
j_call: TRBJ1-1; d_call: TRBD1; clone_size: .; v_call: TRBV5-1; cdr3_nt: TGCGCCAGCAGCTCAAGACAGGGGGCCTCGAACACTGAAGCTTTCTTT; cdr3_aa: CASSSRQGASNTEAFF
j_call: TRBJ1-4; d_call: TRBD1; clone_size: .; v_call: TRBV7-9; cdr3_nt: TGTGCCAGCAGCAAGGGACAGGGATCTGAAAAACTGTTTTTT; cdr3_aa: CASSKGQGSEKLFF
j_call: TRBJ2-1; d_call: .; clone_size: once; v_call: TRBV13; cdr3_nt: TGTGCCAGCAGCGCTACCATCGCGAGTGATGAGCAGTTCTTC; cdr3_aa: CASSATIASDEQFF
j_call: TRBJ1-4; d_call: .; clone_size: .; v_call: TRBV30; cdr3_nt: TGTGCCGTAAACCAGGGAGGAGGTAATGAAAAACTGTTTTTT; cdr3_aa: CAVNQGGGNEKLFF
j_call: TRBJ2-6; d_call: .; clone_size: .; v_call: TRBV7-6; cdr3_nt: TGTGCCAGCAGCTTCTGGAGCACAGGGTCTTCGTCTGGGGCCAACGTCCTGACTTTC; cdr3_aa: CASSFWSTGSSSGANVLTF
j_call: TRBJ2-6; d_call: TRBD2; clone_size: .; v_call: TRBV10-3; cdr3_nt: TGTGCCATCAGTGAGGGCCCTTTAGCGGGGCCCTCTGGGGCCAACGTCCTGACTTTC; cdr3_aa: CAISEGPLAGPSGANVLTF
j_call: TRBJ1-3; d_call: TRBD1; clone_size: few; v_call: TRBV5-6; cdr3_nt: TGTGCCAGCAGTTTGGACAGGTACTCTGGAAACACCATATATTTT; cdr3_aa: CASSLDRYSGNTIYF
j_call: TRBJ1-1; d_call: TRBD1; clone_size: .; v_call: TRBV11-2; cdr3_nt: TGTGCCAGCAGCTTAAGACCCCGGGACAGGGTGAGTTACACTGAAGCTTTCTTT; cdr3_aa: CASSLRPRDRVSYTEAFF
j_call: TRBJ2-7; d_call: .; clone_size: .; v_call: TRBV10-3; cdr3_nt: TGTGCCACCGCCCCGAGTGTTGACGAGCAGTACTTC; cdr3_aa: CATAPSVDEQYF
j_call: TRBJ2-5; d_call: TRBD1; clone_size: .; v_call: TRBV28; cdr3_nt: TGTGCCAGCAGCTCGGGACAGCAAGAGACCCAGTACTTC; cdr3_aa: CASSSGQQETQYF
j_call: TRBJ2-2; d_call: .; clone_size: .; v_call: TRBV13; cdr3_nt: TGTGCCAGCAGCTTAGGACATAACACCGGGGAGCTGTTTTTT; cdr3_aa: CASSLGHNTGELFF
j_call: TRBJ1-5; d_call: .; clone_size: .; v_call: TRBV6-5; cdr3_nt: TGTGCCAGCAGTCCTGAAATCGGGCAGCCCCAGCATTTT; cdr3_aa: CASSPEIGQPQHF
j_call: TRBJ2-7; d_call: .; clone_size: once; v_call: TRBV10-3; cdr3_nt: TGTGCCATCAGTGAGTCGAGAATAATCTTC; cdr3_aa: CAISESRIIF
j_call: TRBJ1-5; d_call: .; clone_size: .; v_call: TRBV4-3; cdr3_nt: TGCGCCAGCAGCCAAGTGCCCGGGGAGGTGACGACCCAGCATTTT; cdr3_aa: CASSQVPGEVTTQHF
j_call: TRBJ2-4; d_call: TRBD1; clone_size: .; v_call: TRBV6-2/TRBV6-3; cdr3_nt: TGTGCCAGCAGCCTCCAGGACAGGGGAGGGAACATTCAGTACTTC; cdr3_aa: CASSLQDRGGNIQYF
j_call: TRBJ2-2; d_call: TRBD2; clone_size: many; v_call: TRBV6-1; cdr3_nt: TGTGCCAGCAGTGAACTAGCGGACACCGGGGAGCTGTTTTTT; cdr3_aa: CASSELADTGELFF
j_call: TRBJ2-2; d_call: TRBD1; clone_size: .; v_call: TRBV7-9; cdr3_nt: TGTGCCAGCACTGAGGGAGAGTTCAGGGGGCGCGGCACCGGGGAGCTGTTTTTT; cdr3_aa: CASTEGEFRGRGTGELFF
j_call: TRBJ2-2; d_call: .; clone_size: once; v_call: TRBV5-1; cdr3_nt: TGCGCCAGCAGGGGACTTCCGAACACCGGGGAGCTGTTTTTT; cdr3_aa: CASRGLPNTGELFF
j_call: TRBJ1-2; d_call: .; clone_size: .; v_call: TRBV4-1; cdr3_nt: TGCGCCAGCAGCCAAGAATTCCGGGGAGGGAGGCCCCTTGGCTACACCTTC; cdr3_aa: CASSQEFRGGRPLGYTF
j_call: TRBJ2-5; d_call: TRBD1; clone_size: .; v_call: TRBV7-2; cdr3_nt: TGTGCCAGCAGCTCCGGACAGGGGGCGTTCCGGACCCAGTACTTC; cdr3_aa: CASSSGQGAFRTQYF
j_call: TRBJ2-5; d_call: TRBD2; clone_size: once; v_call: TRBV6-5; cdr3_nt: TGTGCCAGCAGCCGGACTAGCGGCCTTGAGACCCAGTACTTC; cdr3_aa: CASSRTSGLETQYF
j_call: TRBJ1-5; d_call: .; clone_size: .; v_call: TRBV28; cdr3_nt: TGTGCCAGCAGTTTGTCCCCGGGTAGGTTCGAACAGCCCCAGCATTTT; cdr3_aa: CASSLSPGRFEQPQHF
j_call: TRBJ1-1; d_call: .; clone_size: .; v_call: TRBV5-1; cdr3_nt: TGCGCCAGCAGCTTCTCGGGGGGGAACACTGAAGCTTTCTTT; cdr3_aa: CASSFSGGNTEAFF
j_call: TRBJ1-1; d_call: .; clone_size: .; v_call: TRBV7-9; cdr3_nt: TGTGCCAGCAGCTTATACCCTAAGGGGTTTGAAGCTTTCTTT; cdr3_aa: CASSLYPKGFEAFF
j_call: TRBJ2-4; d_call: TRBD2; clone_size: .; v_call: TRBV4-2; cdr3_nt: TGTGCCAGCAGCCCAGACGTTATGTGGGGGGGCAAAAACATTCAGTACTTC; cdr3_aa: CASSPDVMWGGKNIQYF
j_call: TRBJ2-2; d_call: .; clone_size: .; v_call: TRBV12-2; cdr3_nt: TGTGCAAGTCGCTCGACAGGGGTTAGGACCGGGGAGCTGTTTTTT; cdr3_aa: CASRSTGVRTGELFF
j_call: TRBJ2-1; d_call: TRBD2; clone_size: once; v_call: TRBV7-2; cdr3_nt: TGTGCCAGCAGCTCGAGGACTAGCGGGGACAATGAGCAGTTCTTC; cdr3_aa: CASSSRTSGDNEQFF
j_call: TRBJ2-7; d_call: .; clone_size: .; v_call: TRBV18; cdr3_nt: TGTGCCAGCTCACCAACGGATTTCGGGGAGCAGTACTTC; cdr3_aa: CASSPTDFGEQYF
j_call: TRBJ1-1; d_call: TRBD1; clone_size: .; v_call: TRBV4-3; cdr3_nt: TGCGCCGGGACAGTATTGAACACTGAAGCTTTCTTT; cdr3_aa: CAGTVLNTEAFF
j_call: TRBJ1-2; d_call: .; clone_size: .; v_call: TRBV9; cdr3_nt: TGTGCCAGCAGCGTAGGACAGAGCTATGGCTACACCTTC; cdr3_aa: CASSVGQSYGYTF
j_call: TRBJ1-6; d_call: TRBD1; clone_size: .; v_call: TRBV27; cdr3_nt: TGTGCCAGCAGTTTCCGGACAGGGGGCAATCTTGGATATAATTCACCCCTCCACTTT; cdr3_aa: CASSFRTGGNLGYNSPLHF
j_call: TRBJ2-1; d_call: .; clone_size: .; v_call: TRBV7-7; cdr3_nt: TGTGCTAGCAGCTTAGACCAGGGTGCCTACAATGAGCAGTTCTTC; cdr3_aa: CASSLDQGAYNEQFF
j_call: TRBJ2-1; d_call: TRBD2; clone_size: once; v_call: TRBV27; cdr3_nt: TGTGCCAGCACCATCAGGACTAGCGGGTACAATGAGCAGTTCTTC; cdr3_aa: CASTIRTSGYNEQFF
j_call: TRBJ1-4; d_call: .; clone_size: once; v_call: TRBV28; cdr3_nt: TGTGCCAGCAGTTTAGAATTGTATTCGATCGAGGCGGAAAAACTGTTTTTT; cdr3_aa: CASSLELYSIEAEKLFF
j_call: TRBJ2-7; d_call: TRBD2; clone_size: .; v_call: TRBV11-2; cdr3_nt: TGTGCCAGCAGCTTGGGCGCTAGCGGGATCTACGAGCAGTACTTC; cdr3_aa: CASSLGASGIYEQYF